This TCR beta chain derives from a study of blood T cell repertoires in COVID-19. Overall study context: Donors in the United States, Italy and Spain gave samples during acute or convalescent COVID-19. Sample material is recorded as cDNA or gDNA derived from T cells, B-cell-depleted T cells, or PBMCs.

Authors' methods: Scientists estimated how many nucleated cells there were by amplifying reference gene primers. Profiled with immunoSEQ multiplex PCR; TCRdb holds only in-frame clones, not every one. From that table come the V and J calls and clone size; the DNA was used to work out D and trimming. The table includes fewer than 300,000 clones, over 70% detected once. CDR3 length equals 15 residues. Trimming cost V 0 bases and J 4 bases; bases outside gene matches: 4. Germline lookup yields CDR1 LGHNA and CDR2 YSLEER. The V and J genes are TRBV4-3 and TRBJ2-3; 7 bases agree with TRBD2. Sequenced: peripheral blood. The TCR comes from a woman of 80 years or more with acute or convalescent COVID-19. This CDR3 reads CASSQDLLAADTQYF. DNA for the CDR3: TGCGCCAGCAGCCAAGATCTTCTAGCGGCAGATACGCAGTATTTT.